The 22 T cell receptor beta chains below come from one sample, sequenced in a study of patients and donors after allogeneic stem cell transplantation. One entry per CDR3 protein results from TCRdb running MiXCR on the RT-PCR reads. The sample has 70,000 to 75,000 distinct CDR3 sequences; about a quarter are singletons. What was sequenced was blood, either unsorted or a sorted T cell fraction (not recorded which). These receptors originate from a human donor who was either an allogeneic HSCT recipient or a stem cell or donor lymphocyte infusion donor (not recorded which). It is not recorded whose cells these are; they may come from a transplant donor.

V and J are TRBV5-1 and TRBJ2-2; D gene uncertain. This CDR3 has 15 amino acids. V lost 0 bases, J lost 7 bases, and 13 bases lay in between. Per the germline V gene, CDR1 is SGHRS and CDR2 is YFSETQ. CDR3: CASSLGLIPGGELFF. The CDR3 DNA is TGCGCCAGCAGCTTGGGTCTAATCCCCGGCGGGGAGCTGTTTTTT.

A few counts support this clonotype. J is TRBJ1-2 and V is TRBV21-1; the D call of TRBD1 is as the table states it, not checked on the DNA. TRBV21-1 is flagged as a pseudogene. The CDR3 extends over 18 amino acids. The CDR3 sequence is CASNKGSSTGPSLGGYTF. The CDR3 DNA is TGTGCCAGCAACAAAGGGAGTTCGACAGGCCCCTCGCTCGGTGGCTACACCTTC.

This clonotype occurred many times. CDR3 sequence (DNA): TGTGCCAGCAGTGAAGGTTCAGGTATTAACTATGGCTACACCTTC. Protein sequence: CASSEGSGINYGYTF. This chain connects TRBV25-1 to TRBJ1-2; no firm D call. V lost 2 bases to trimming and J lost 1 base, with 11 bases between them. Germline values: CDR1 MGHDK, CDR2 SYGVNS. The CDR3 consists of 15 residues.

This clonotype was counted between two and nine times. The chain employs TRBV20-1 and TRBJ1-4; D is unresolved. CDR1 and CDR2 from the germline V gene are DFQATT and SNEGSKA (reference sequence). The CDR3 extends over 18 amino acids. The V end lost 3 bases, the J end lost 0 bases, and 20 bases lay between the germline ends. CDR3 bases: TGCAGTGCTAGTTATTTTGGTTTGGGTCTGGCAACTAATGAAAAACTGTTTTTT. Amino acid sequence: CSASYFGLGLATNEKLFF.

This clonotype was counted between two and nine times. The rearrangement links TRBV6-5 to TRBJ1-1; D is undetermined. CDR1 is MNHEY and CDR2 is SVGAGI in the germline V gene. The V gene lost 2 bases and the J gene lost 5 bases, with 3 bases spanning the gap. The CDR3 spans 11 residues. CDR3 sequence reads: CASSYGTEAFF. Here the CDR3 DNA reads TGTGCCAGCAGTTACGGTACTGAAGCTTTCTTT.

The chain uses TRBV5-1 and TRBJ2-6; no definite D call. There are 14 residues in the CDR3. Germline values: CDR1 SGHRS, CDR2 YFSETQ. V lost 4 bases to trimming and J lost 5 bases, with 10 bases between them. Here the CDR3 reads CASSLGPWANVLTF. As DNA, the CDR3 is TGCGCCAGCAGCCTTGGGCCCTGGGCCAACGTCCTGACTTTC.

This chain joins TRBV4-3 and TRBJ1-5; D might be TRBD1 (5 bases). This CDR3 comprises 14 residues. The V end was cut by 0 bases, the J end by 7 bases, with 10 bases between. Germline CDR1 is LGHNA and CDR2 is YSLEER. The CDR3 bases are TGCGCCAGCAGCCAAGATGCAGGGCTCCAGCCCCAGCATTTT. Translating gives CASSQDAGLQPQHF.

Details on this clonotype: The junction and the germline gene differ at one end; a read error may be behind it. The V and J genes are TRBV10-3 and TRBJ2-5; 9 positions match TRBD2. Germline CDR1 and CDR2: ENHRY and SYGVKD. The CDR3 runs 13 residues. CDR3 in DNA: TGTGCCATTCTAGCGGGAATACAAGAGATCCAGTACTTC. Residues: CAILAGIQEIQYF.

The gene calls are TRBV19 and TRBJ1-2, with D hard to call. The CDR3 is made up of 15 amino acids. CDR1 is LNHDA and CDR2 is SQIVND in the germline V gene (reference sequence). The V end was cut by 7 bases, the J end by 8 bases, with 23 bases between. CDR3 sequence (DNA): TGTGCCAGTACCGCCCCCGAATGGAGGTTGGCGGGCTACACCTTC. It encodes CASTAPEWRLAGYTF.

This clonotype was seen a few times. The V and J genes are TRBV4-3 and TRBJ2-2; D not resolved. V lost 4 bases and J 2 bases, leaving 8 bases between the germline ends. CDR1 LGHNA and CDR2 YSLEER come from the germline V gene. The CDR3 totals 14 residues. The CDR3 bases are TGCGCCAGCAGCCCCAGGCTAAACACCGGGGAGCTGTTTTTT. Translation: CASSPRLNTGELFF.

This clonotype was observed a handful of times. The genes are TRBV12-3 or TRBV12-4 and TRBJ2-7; unclear D gene. V lost 5 bases and J lost 1, with 6 bases in between. This CDR3 comprises 12 residues. DNA of the CDR3: TGTGCCAGCAGTCACGCATCCTACGAGCAGTACTTC. It yields the protein CASSHASYEQYF.

The table lists this clonotype with many counts. V and J are TRBV4-2 and TRBJ1-1; no definite D call. Germline CDR1 reads LGHNA; CDR2 reads YNFKEQ. This CDR3 has 15 amino acids. V lost 0 bases to trimming and J lost 4 bases, with 12 bases between them. The CDR3 loop reads CASSQDRFLFTEAFF. The CDR3 DNA reads as TGTGCCAGCAGCCAAGACAGGTTTCTATTCACTGAAGCTTTCTTT.

This clonotype was recorded many times. CDR3 bases: TGTGCCAGCAGCCAAGGCTATGAGCAGTTCTTC. Its protein is CASSQGYEQFF. V gene TRBV3-1 combines with J gene TRBJ2-1; the D is unclear. V was shortened by 1 base and J by 8 bases, with 3 bases between the two germline ends. CDR3 size: 11 residues. The germline V gene has CDR1 LGHDT and CDR2 YNNKEL (reference sequence).

The chain recombines TRBV5-1 with TRBJ2-1; 8 bases agree with TRBD2. The ends lost 1 base at V and 0 bases at J; junction bases unmatched: 6. The CDR3 loop spans 17 amino acids. Per germline, CDR1 SGHRS and CDR2 YFSETQ. CDR3 sequence (DNA): TGCGCCAGCAGCTTGAGGGGACTAGGGGGCTCCTACAATGAGCAGTTCTTC. Residues: CASSLRGLGGSYNEQFF.

About this clonotype itself: Because the CDR3 is missing its conserved closing phenylalanine or tryptophan, this is likely a read error. J is TRBJ1-3 and V is TRBV6-6; D call uncertain. Deletions cut 7 bases from V and 0 bases from J, with 13 bases between. Germline V gene lookup returns CDR1 MNHNY and CDR2 SVGAGI (reference sequence). The CDR3 runs 15 residues. The CDR3 coding sequence is TGTGCCAGCACCGCAGGACGTTACTCTGGAAACACCATATATCTT. Its translation is CASTAGRYSGNTIYL.

This clonotype has more than one count but fewer than ten. The CDR3: CASSSRTGKPNQPQHF. As DNA, the CDR3 is TGTGCCAGCAGTAGCAGGACAGGGAAACCCAATCAGCCCCAGCATTTT. The V gene is TRBV12-3 or TRBV12-4, the J gene TRBJ1-5, with 8 bases identical to TRBD1. CDR3 size: 16 residues. V gave up 5 bases and J gave up 3 bases; unmatched junction bases: 9.

This clonotype was seen only a few times. The chain carries TRBV7-2 and TRBJ1-1, with D perhaps matching TRBD1 (5 bases). Germline lookup yields CDR1 SGHTA and CDR2 FQGNSA. The ends were cut back, 1 base at V and 3 bases at J, with 15 bases in the middle. This CDR3 is 16 amino acids long. Here the CDR3 reads CASSLDLRQGDTEAFF. In DNA form, the CDR3 reads TGTGCCAGCAGCTTAGATTTACGGCAGGGAGACACTGAAGCTTTCTTT.

On this clonotype itself: One junction end does not reproduce the germline sequence, and a read error may be involved. This chain connects TRBV20-1 to TRBJ1-2, with D perhaps matching TRBD1 (6 bases). Looked up from germline, CDR1 is DFQATT and CDR2 is SNEGSKA (reference sequence). CDR3 length: 13 residues. The CDR3 spells CSASDSSTYCYTF. CDR3 in DNA: TGCAGTGCCTCGGACAGTTCCACCTATTGCTACACCTTC.

The rearrangement links TRBV20-1 to TRBJ1-1; 7 nucleotides line up with TRBD1. V trimming: 2 bases; J trimming: 5 bases; junction bases outside the gene matches: 8. The CDR3 is made up of 14 amino acids. Germline assignment: CDR1 DFQATT and CDR2 SNEGSKA (reference sequence). The CDR3 coding sequence is TGCAGTGCTAGACCTCGACAGGGTCGTACTGAAGCTTTCTTT. As protein: CSARPRQGRTEAFF.

Only a few counts were recorded for this clonotype. The rearrangement uses TRBV15 and TRBJ1-2, with D unresolved. This CDR3 has 13 residues. Trimming stripped 5 bases from V and 4 bases from J, with 11 bases between. CDR1 and CDR2 from the germline V gene are LNHNV and YYDKDF (reference sequence). Here the CDR3 reads CATSSGRPYGYTF. The CDR3 DNA sequence: TGTGCCACCAGCTCTGGACGGCCCTATGGCTACACCTTC.

This clonotype was recorded many times. The chain joins TRBV12-3 or TRBV12-4 to TRBJ1-5; D perhaps matches TRBD1 (5 bases). Trimming took off 2 bases at V and 5 bases at J, with 13 bases between the two ends. The CDR3 contains 15 residues. This CDR3 is CASSLWGVRDQPQHF. As DNA, the CDR3 is TGTGCCAGCAGTTTATGGGGGGTACGGGATCAGCCCCAGCATTTT.

Here the CDR3 DNA reads TGTGCCAGCTCACCTGTTGGACAGGGGTACATTCAGTACTTC. The encoded protein is CASSPVGQGYIQYF. This chain joins TRBV18 and TRBJ2-4; 9 positions match TRBD1. Trimming cost V 3 bases and J 8 bases; bases outside gene matches: 5. The CDR3 sequence is 14 residues long. Germline V gene data show CDR1 as KGHSH and CDR2 as LQKENI.